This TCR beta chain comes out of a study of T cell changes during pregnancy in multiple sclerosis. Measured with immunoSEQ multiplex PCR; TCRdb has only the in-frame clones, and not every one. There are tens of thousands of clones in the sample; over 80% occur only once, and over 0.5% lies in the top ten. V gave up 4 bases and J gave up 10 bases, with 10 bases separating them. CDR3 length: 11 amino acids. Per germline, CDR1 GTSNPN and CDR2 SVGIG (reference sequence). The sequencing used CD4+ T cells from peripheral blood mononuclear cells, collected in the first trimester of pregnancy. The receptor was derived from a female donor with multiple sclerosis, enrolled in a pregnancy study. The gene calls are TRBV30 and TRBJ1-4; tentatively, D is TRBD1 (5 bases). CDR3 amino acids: CAWIQGRKLFF. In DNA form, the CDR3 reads TGTGCCTGGATTCAGGGAAGAAAACTGTTTTTT.